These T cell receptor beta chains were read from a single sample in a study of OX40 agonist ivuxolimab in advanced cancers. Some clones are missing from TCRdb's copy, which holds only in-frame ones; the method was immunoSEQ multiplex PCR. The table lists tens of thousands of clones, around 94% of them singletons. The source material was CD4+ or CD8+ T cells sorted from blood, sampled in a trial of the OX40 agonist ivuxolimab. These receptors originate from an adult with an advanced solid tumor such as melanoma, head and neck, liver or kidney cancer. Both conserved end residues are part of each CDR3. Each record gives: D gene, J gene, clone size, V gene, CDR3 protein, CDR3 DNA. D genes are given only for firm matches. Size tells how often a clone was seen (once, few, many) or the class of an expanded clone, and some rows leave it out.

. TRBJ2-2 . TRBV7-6 CASSSPGGGPGELFF TGTGCCAGCAGCTCCCCAGGGGGAGGGCCCGGGGAGCTGTTTTTT
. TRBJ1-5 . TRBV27 CASSLSGPALNQPQHF TGTGCCAGCAGTTTATCGGGGCCGGCCCTCAATCAGCCCCAGCATTTT
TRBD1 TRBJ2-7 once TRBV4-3 CASSQGMDRGYEQYF TGCGCCAGCAGCCAAGGTATGGACAGGGGGTACGAGCAGTACTTC
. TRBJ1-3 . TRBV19 CASSIAPYDRGNTIYF TGTGCCAGTAGTATCGCGCCCTACGACCGCGGAAACACCATATATTTT
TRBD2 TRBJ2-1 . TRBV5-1 CASTLMVSLAGANEQFF TGCGCCAGCACGCTAATGGTGTCGCTAGCGGGAGCCAATGAGCAGTTCTTC
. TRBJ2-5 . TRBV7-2 CASSLALRAKKETQYF TGTGCCAGCAGCTTAGCGTTGAGGGCAAAGAAAGAGACCCAGTACTTC
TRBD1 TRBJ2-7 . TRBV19 CASSFGTAYEQYF TGTGCCAGTAGTTTCGGGACAGCCTACGAGCAGTACTTC
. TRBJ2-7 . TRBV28 CACRAGGTYEQYF TGTGCCTGCCGGGCAGGGGGGACCTACGAGCAGTACTTC
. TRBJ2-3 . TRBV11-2 CASSFNGGTDTQYF TGTGCCAGCAGCTTTAACGGGGGCACAGATACGCAGTATTTT
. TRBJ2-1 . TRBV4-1 CASSQSGTRLTSSYNEQFF TGCGCCAGCAGCCAATCCGGGACACGCCTCACCAGCTCCTACAATGAGCAGTTCTTC
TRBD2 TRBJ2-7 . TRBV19 CASSIVAGVEQYF TGTGCCAGTAGTATTGTAGCGGGAGTCGAGCAGTACTTC
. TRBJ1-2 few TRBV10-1 CPAAGLGGYTF TGCCCAGCAGCGGGGCTGGGGGGCTACACCTTC
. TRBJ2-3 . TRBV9 CASSSPFQDTQYF TGTGCCAGCAGCTCCCCTTTTCAAGATACGCAGTATTTT
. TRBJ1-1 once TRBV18 CASSARGYTEAFF TGTGCCAGCTCAGCCAGGGGTTACACTGAAGCTTTCTTT
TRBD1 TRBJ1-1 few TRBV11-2 CASSLALQGSSNTEAFF TGTGCCAGCAGCTTAGCTCTACAGGGGTCATCGAACACTGAAGCTTTCTTT
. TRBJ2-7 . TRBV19 CASSLIYGESYEQYF TGTGCCAGTAGCCTTATATATGGGGAATCCTACGAGCAGTACTTC
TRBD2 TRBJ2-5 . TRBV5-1 CASSLTAGGPGRQETQYF TGCGCCAGCAGCCTCACAGCGGGAGGGCCGGGGAGGCAAGAGACCCAGTACTTC
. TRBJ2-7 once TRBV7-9 CASTKRRDEQYF TGTGCCAGCACCAAGAGGAGAGACGAGCAGTACTTC
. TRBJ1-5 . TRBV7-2 CASSLLGGQPQHF TGTGCCAGCAGCTTACTAGGGGGACAGCCCCAGCATTTT
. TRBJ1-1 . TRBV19 CASSGVTPTSEAFF TGTGCCAGTAGTGGGGTAACCCCCACGTCTGAAGCTTTCTTT
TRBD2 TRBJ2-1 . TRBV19 CASSGTSGYNEQFF TGTGCCAGTTCCGGGACTAGCGGTTACAATGAGCAGTTCTTC
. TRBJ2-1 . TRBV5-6 CASSLLRPLDEQFF TGTGCCAGCAGCTTGCTCCGGCCCCTCGATGAGCAGTTCTTC
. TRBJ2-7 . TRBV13 CASSLSIVVGGPLAWEQYF TGTGCCAGCAGCTTATCGATCGTGGTCGGAGGTCCTCTCGCCTGGGAGCAGTACTTC
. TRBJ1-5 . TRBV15 CATSRVGTQPQHF TGTGCCACCAGCAGAGTGGGGACTCAGCCCCAGCATTTT
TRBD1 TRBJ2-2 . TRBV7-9 CASSHRGRGAPGELFF TGTGCCAGCAGCCACAGGGGGCGAGGGGCCCCCGGGGAGCTGTTTTTT
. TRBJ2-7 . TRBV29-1 CSVVWEDTYEQYF TGCAGCGTCGTGTGGGAGGACACCTACGAGCAGTACTTC
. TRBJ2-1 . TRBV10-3 CAISGTTNNEQFF TGTGCCATCAGCGGGACGACTAACAATGAGCAGTTCTTC
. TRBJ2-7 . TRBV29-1 CSVPESGSSYEQYF TGCAGCGTTCCTGAGTCGGGAAGCTCCTACGAGCAGTACTTC
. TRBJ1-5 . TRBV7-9 CASSPSQYSNQPQHF TGTGCCAGCAGCCCCAGCCAGTATAGCAATCAGCCCCAGCATTTT